Below, 11 T cell receptor beta chains from the same sample are listed, as sequenced in a study of CD8+ T cells in alopecia areata. cDNA prepared by RNA extraction and subsequent reverse transcription served as the template for sequencing. The assay was immunoSEQ multiplex PCR, and TCRdb's table has in-frame clones only and misses some. The sample includes approximately 8,200 clones, about 60% of them seen just once. Patients with alopecia areata provided lesional scalp punch biopsies as well as peripheral blood. This sample comprised skin, obtained at week 0. These receptors were obtained from a human donor with alopecia areata.

The chain couples TRBV4-3 to TRBJ2-2; 9 bases are shared with TRBD2. CDR1 and CDR2 (germline): LGHNA, YSLEER. CDR3 length: 16 residues. Trimming removed 7 bases from V and 8 bases from J; junction bases left unmatched: 14. CDR3 region: CASIPRGRAEPGELFF. The DNA for the CDR3 is TGCGCCAGCATCCCCCGCGGGAGGGCTGAACCGGGGGAGCTGTTTTTT.

This clone appeared a few times. The J gene is TRBJ2-7, the V gene TRBV29-1; no clear D. CDR1 SQVTM and CDR2 ANQGSEA come from the germline V gene. The CDR3 has 13 residues. V was trimmed by 4 bases and J by 7 bases, leaving 17 bases between them. The DNA for the CDR3 is TGCAGCGTTGCTCACTTGGAGCTGGGGGAGCAGTACTTC. Translating gives CSVAHLELGEQYF.

The chain carries TRBV7-2 and TRBJ2-6; 9 nucleotides line up with TRBD1. This CDR3 spans 18 amino acids. The germline CDR1 and CDR2 sequences are SGHTA and FQGNSA. J lost 2 bases, V lost 1 base, and 6 bases had no gene match. CDR3 region: CASSLVAQGAPGANVLTF. In nucleotides, the CDR3 is TGTGCCAGCAGCTTAGTGGCACAGGGGGCGCCTGGGGCCAACGTCCTGACTTTC.

This clone has only a few counts. The chain couples TRBV7-3 to TRBJ2-1; the D is unclear. CDR3 length equals 13 residues. The V gene lost 4 bases and the J gene lost 7 bases, with 11 bases spanning the gap. From germline, CDR1 is SGHTA and CDR2 FQGTGA. As DNA, the CDR3 is TGTGCCAGCAGCTGGGCTGTGGGGAATGAGCAGTTCTTC. It yields the protein CASSWAVGNEQFF. Looking up the rest from reference TRBV7-3 and TRBJ2-1 gives the full variable domain: GAGVSQTPSNKVTEKGKYVELRCDPISGHTALYWYRQSLGQGPEFLIYFQGTGAADDSGLPNDRFFAVRPEGSVSTLKIQRTERGDSAVYLCASSWAVGNEQFFGPGTRLTVL.

V usage is TRBV18 and J usage is TRBJ1-6; D is uncertain. V gave up 3 bases and J gave up 7 bases, with 13 bases separating them. The CDR3 loop spans 15 amino acids. Germline loops: CDR1 KGHSH, CDR2 LQKENI. This CDR3 reads CASSPAGQNNSPLHF. The CDR3 bases are TGTGCCAGCTCACCCGCCGGGCAAAACAATTCACCCCTCCACTTT.

This clone has only a few counts. The CDR3 reads CASSTIAGTSYEQYF. The DNA for the CDR3 is TGTGCCAGCAGCACCATTGCCGGGACATCCTACGAGCAGTACTTC. V usage is TRBV27 and J usage is TRBJ2-7; weak D call: TRBD1 (6 bases). The CDR3 sequence is 15 residues long. Trimming cost V 6 bases and J 1 base, with 16 bases left between them. The germline V gene encodes CDR1 MNHEY and CDR2 SMNVEV (reference sequence).

In its sample, this clone is large (0.1 to 1%). V gene TRBV27 combines with J gene TRBJ2-7, with 8 bases matching TRBD1. Trimming cost V 3 bases and J 3 bases; bases outside gene matches: 7. The CDR3 totals 15 residues. CDR1 is MNHEY and CDR2 is SMNVEV in the germline V gene (reference sequence). For the CDR3, the DNA is TGTGCCAGCAGTTTCCCCGGACAGGGCCTCTACGAGCAGTACTTC. Translating gives CASSFPGQGLYEQYF.

This clone was counted a few times. This chain connects TRBV6-5 to TRBJ2-7, with 7 bases fitting TRBD1. The CDR3 contains 14 residues. The V gene's germline CDR1 is MNHEY and CDR2 SVGAGI. Losses at the gene ends were 5 bases for V and 4 bases for J; bases not matched to a gene: 8. DNA of the CDR3: TGTGCCAGCAGTCAGAGGACAGGATTATACGAGCAGTACTTC. This codes for CASSQRTGLYEQYF.

The chain couples TRBV5-1 to TRBJ2-2, with 7 positions matching TRBD1. Germline-derived CDR1 and CDR2 are SGHRS and YFSETQ. This CDR3 is built from 17 residues. J was trimmed by 3 bases and V by 1 base; bases with no gene match: 9. CDR3 sequence: CASSLTYRDSYTGELFF. The CDR3 DNA is TGCGCCAGCAGCTTGACCTACCGGGACAGCTACACCGGGGAGCTGTTTTTT.

This sequence joins TRBV11-3 and TRBJ2-7; the D gene is possibly TRBD2 (5 bases). From germline, CDR1 is SGHNT and CDR2 YENEEA. The germline V and J ends were trimmed by 5 bases and 7 bases, with 15 bases remaining between them. CDR3 length equals 13 residues. CDR3 nucleotides: TGTGCCAGCAGCCCCGAGGGAGCTGAGGAGCAGTACTTC. Residues: CASSPEGAEEQYF.

The chain carries TRBV28 and TRBJ2-7; D is undetermined. The CDR3 totals 15 residues. Germline V gene sequence: CDR1 MDHEN, CDR2 SYDVKM. Deletions cut 6 bases from V and 6 bases from J, with 21 bases between. Here the CDR3 reads CASSPGPPVASEQYF. The CDR3 DNA reads as TGTGCCAGCAGCCCCGGACCCCCGGTGGCCTCCGAGCAGTACTTC.